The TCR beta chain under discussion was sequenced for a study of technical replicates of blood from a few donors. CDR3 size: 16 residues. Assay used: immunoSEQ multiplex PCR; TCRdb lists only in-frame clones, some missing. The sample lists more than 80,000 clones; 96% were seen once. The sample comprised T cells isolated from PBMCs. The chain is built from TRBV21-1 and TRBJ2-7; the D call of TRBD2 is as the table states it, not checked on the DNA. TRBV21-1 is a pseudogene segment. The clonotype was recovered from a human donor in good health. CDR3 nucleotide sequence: TGTGCCAGCAGCAAAAAGGCGGGAGGTCCGAGGTGCGAGCAGTACTTC. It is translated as CASSKKAGGPRCEQYF.